A single sample is the source of the 22 T cell receptor beta chains below, sequenced in a study of cytomegalovirus exposure and HLA in healthy donors. Primers included in the PCR were 60 Vbeta and 13 Jbeta primers. Some clones are missing from TCRdb's copy, which holds only in-frame ones; the method was immunoSEQ multiplex PCR. The sample carries about 190,000 clones, about 81% recorded once. Sequences were obtained from PBMCs. The receptors were sampled from a woman aged 18-29 years in good health and CMV-seronegative.

This clone has just one count. The chain employs TRBV2 and TRBJ2-1; TRBD2 matches at 12 bases. The CDR3 has 14 amino acids. Germline V gene lookup returns CDR1 SNHLY and CDR2 FYNNEI. Trimming at V came to 7 bases and at J to 9 bases, leaving 7 bases not matched to a gene. The CDR3: CASKTSGSLAEQFF. The CDR3 nucleotides read TGTGCCAGCAAGACTAGCGGGAGTTTGGCTGAGCAGTTCTTC. Based on the CDR3 plus reference TRBV2 and TRBJ2-1, the full variable domain is EPEVTQTPSHQVTQMGQEVILRCVPISNHLYFYWYRQILGQKVEFLVSFYNNEISEKSEIFDDQFSVERPDGSNFTLKIRSTKLEDSAMYFCASKTSGSLAEQFFGPGTRLTVL.

This clone has just one count. Here the CDR3 reads CASRGLTGHYGYTF. CDR3 nucleotides: TGTGCCAGCAGAGGCCTTACAGGGCACTATGGCTACACCTTC. The J gene is TRBJ1-2, the V gene TRBV25-1; D perhaps matches TRBD1 (6 bases). V lost 6 bases to trimming and J lost 3 bases, with 14 bases between them. This CDR3 has 14 amino acids. Germline CDR1 is MGHDK and CDR2 is SYGVNS.

This chain connects TRBV2 to TRBJ1-6, with D unresolved. This CDR3 has 13 amino acids. V was clipped by 7 bases and J by 14 bases, with 18 bases between them. Germline CDR1 reads SNHLY; CDR2 reads FYNNEI. CDR3 nucleotides: TGTGCCAGCACGAAAAACAGCTACTCTGCCCTCCACTTT. The encoded protein is CASTKNSYSALHF.

The gene calls are TRBV15 and TRBJ1-2; D is perhaps TRBD1 (5 bases). The CDR3 totals 14 residues. Germline assignment: CDR1 LNHNV and CDR2 YYDKDF (reference sequence). V dropped 2 bases and J dropped 12 bases, with 19 bases sitting between them. The CDR3, as DNA: TGTGCCACCAGCAGACGGACAACAGACGGGAGACACACCTTC. It specifies CATSRRTTDGRHTF.

The chain carries TRBV7-6 and TRBJ2-1; TRBD2 matches 10 bases. V lost 5 bases and J lost 3; bases outside the gene matches: 7. CDR1 and CDR2 from the germline V gene are SGHVS and FNYEAQ. There are 16 residues in the CDR3. Written as DNA, the CDR3 is TGTGCCAGCAGCCCCTTACCTAGCGGGGGCTACAATGAGCAGTTCTTC. Translated, it gives CASSPLPSGGYNEQFF.

The V and J genes are TRBV5-1 and TRBJ2-5; 10 bases are shared with TRBD1. The CDR3 has 15 residues. Germline CDR1 is SGHRS and CDR2 is YFSETQ. The junction had 11 bases not matched to a gene; V was cut back by 7 bases and J by 5 bases. The DNA for the CDR3 is TGCGCCAGCCGCCCTCCGGGACAGGGGTGGGAGACCCAGTACTTC. Translated: CASRPPGQGWETQYF.

The V call is TRBV4-1, the J call TRBJ2-7, with 7 bases that match TRBD1. In germline, CDR1 is MGHRA, CDR2 YSYEKL. The CDR3 consists of 17 residues. Losses at the gene ends were 4 bases for V and 5 bases for J; bases not matched to a gene: 17. In nucleotides, the CDR3 is TGCGCCAGCAGCCGCAGAGGGGGCAGGGAAGGTGGCGACGAGCAGTACTTC. Its translation: CASSRRGGREGGDEQYF.

The chain links TRBV7-6 to TRBJ2-1; 9 bases agree with TRBD2. The J segment lost 8 bases and the V segment lost 3 bases, leaving 5 bases of the junction unmatched. CDR1 and CDR2 from the germline V gene are SGHVS and FNYEAQ. This CDR3 is 14 amino acids long. The CDR3 loop reads CASSFFSGSYEQFF. CDR3 bases: TGTGCCAGCAGCTTCTTTAGCGGGAGCTATGAGCAGTTCTTC.

V gene TRBV6-1 combines with J gene TRBJ2-7; TRBD1 agrees at 11 bases. After removal of 1 base from V and 3 bases from J, the junction contained 2 bases not matched to a gene. This CDR3 is built from 15 residues. From germline, CDR1 is MNHNS and CDR2 SASEGT. Written as DNA, the CDR3 is TGTGCCAGCAGTGAAGGTGGGACAGGGGGCTACGAGCAGTACTTC. This encodes CASSEGGTGGYEQYF.

V usage is TRBV9 and J usage is TRBJ1-2, with D unclear. Per germline, CDR1 SGDLS and CDR2 YYNGEE. V dropped 4 bases and J dropped 7 bases, with 11 bases sitting between them. The CDR3 sequence is 12 residues long. CDR3 sequence: CASSSDKGGYTF. The CDR3 coding sequence is TGTGCCAGCAGCTCTGACAAAGGTGGCTACACCTTC.

V usage is TRBV5-1 and J usage is TRBJ1-1, with D possibly TRBD1 on 5 matching bases. The CDR3 covers 14 residues. Germline CDR1 reads SGHRS; CDR2 reads YFSETQ. Trimming pared 0 bases from V and 3 bases from J, leaving 9 bases between. Here the CDR3 DNA reads TGCGCCAGCAGCTTGGACAGGTTAGACACTGAAGCTTTCTTT. This codes for CASSLDRLDTEAFF.

This clone was observed a few times. The chain links TRBV7-9 to TRBJ1-2; 7 bases match TRBD1. This CDR3 is 16 amino acids long. With V trimmed by 4 bases and J by 3 bases, 11 bases remained unmatched. Germline lookup yields CDR1 SEHNR and CDR2 FQNEAQ (reference sequence). The DNA for the CDR3 is TGTGCCAGCAGCTCCTCCCGGACAGGAGTTTACTATGGCTACACCTTC. The encoded protein is CASSSSRTGVYYGYTF.

The rearrangement links TRBV27 to TRBJ2-3; 10 bases align to TRBD2. The junction had 7 bases not matched to a gene; V was cut back by 9 bases and J by 4 bases. CDR3 length: 14 residues. The V gene's germline CDR1 is MNHEY and CDR2 SMNVEV (reference sequence). The CDR3 coding sequence is TGTGCCAGTGGACCGGGACTAGCGCCAGATACGCAGTATTTT. Translated, it gives CASGPGLAPDTQYF.

The V call is TRBV6-6, the J call TRBJ1-5; D call uncertain. The germline gives CDR1 MNHNY, CDR2 SVGAGI (reference sequence). The CDR3 spans 15 residues. V lost 1 base and J lost 0, with 7 bases in between. In DNA form, the CDR3 reads TGTGCCAGCAGTTACTGGGCAGGTAGCAATCAGCCCCAGCATTTT. Amino acids: CASSYWAGSNQPQHF.

The chain is built from TRBV28 and TRBJ1-3, with TRBD1 as a possible D gene (5 bases). Germline values: CDR1 MDHEN, CDR2 SYDVKM. The ends were cut back, 6 bases at V and 0 bases at J, with 15 bases in the middle. The CDR3 spans 16 residues. The CDR3 is CASREFGQGSGNTIYF. As DNA, the CDR3 is TGTGCCAGCAGGGAATTCGGACAAGGCTCTGGAAACACCATATATTTT. Combining the CDR3 with reference TRBV28 and TRBJ1-3 gives the whole variable domain DVKVTQSSRYLVKRTGEKVFLECVQDMDHENMFWYRQDPGLGLRLIYFSYDVKMKEKGDIPEGYSVSREKKERFSLILESASTNQTSMYLCASREFGQGSGNTIYFGEGSWLTVV.

V is TRBV9 and J is TRBJ2-1; TRBD1 matches 7 bases. CDR1 SGDLS and CDR2 YYNGEE come from the germline V gene. CDR3 length equals 15 residues. The V segment lost 3 bases and the J segment 4 bases; nucleotides outside the gene matches: 7. Written as DNA, the CDR3 is TGTGCCAGCAGCGCCGAAGGGGACAGTTACAATGAGCAGTTCTTC. This translates into CASSAEGDSYNEQFF.

The chain is built from TRBV29-1 and TRBJ2-7; 9 positions match TRBD1. Germline V gene sequence: CDR1 SQVTM, CDR2 ANQGSEA. V lost 5 bases, J lost 6 bases, and 8 bases stayed unmatched. This CDR3 contains 13 residues. The CDR3 here is CSVWFGQGSEQYF. The CDR3 DNA sequence: TGCAGCGTTTGGTTCGGACAGGGGTCCGAGCAGTACTTC.

This chain joins TRBV6-5 and TRBJ1-2; 7 bases fit TRBD1. The V segment lost 2 bases and the J segment 8 bases; nucleotides outside the gene matches: 5. The CDR3 is 13 amino acids. Germline-derived CDR1 and CDR2 are MNHEY and SVGAGI. This CDR3 reads CASSYKGAWGYTF. CDR3 sequence (DNA): TGTGCCAGCAGTTACAAGGGGGCCTGGGGCTACACCTTC.

The chain combines TRBV2 with TRBJ2-4, with TRBD1 as a possible D gene (6 bases). CDR3 length: 15 residues. Germline V gene data show CDR1 as SNHLY and CDR2 as FYNNEI. The V end lost 1 base, the J end lost 1 base, and 8 bases lay between the germline ends. CDR3 amino acids: CASSEEGQAKNIQYF. For the CDR3, the DNA is TGTGCCAGCAGTGAAGAAGGACAGGCCAAAAACATTCAGTACTTC.

The V gene is TRBV7-9, the J gene TRBJ1-2, with D unclear. Trimming cost V 3 bases and J 3 bases, with 5 bases left between them. The CDR3 has 12 amino acids. Per germline, CDR1 SEHNR and CDR2 FQNEAQ (reference sequence). Here the CDR3 reads CASSLGDYGYTF. The CDR3 nucleotides are TGTGCCAGCAGCTTGGGCGACTATGGCTACACCTTC.

In DNA, the CDR3 is TGCGCCAGCAGAGAAGGGACTCTCAGCACAGATACGCAGTATTTT. As protein: CASREGTLSTDTQYF. The chain links TRBV10-1 to TRBJ2-3; tentatively, D is TRBD2 (6 bases). Trimming cost V 6 bases and J 0 bases, with 13 bases left between them. This CDR3 is 15 amino acids long. The germline gives CDR1 WNHNN, CDR2 SYGVQD (reference sequence).

This rearrangement joins TRBV4-2 to TRBJ2-3; no firm D call. The CDR3 covers 13 residues. Germline CDR1 reads LGHNA; CDR2 reads YNFKEQ. The V end was cut by 8 bases, the J end by 3 bases, with 12 bases between. The CDR3: CASFDATTDTQYF. The CDR3 DNA reads TGTGCCAGCTTTGACGCGACTACAGATACGCAGTATTTT.